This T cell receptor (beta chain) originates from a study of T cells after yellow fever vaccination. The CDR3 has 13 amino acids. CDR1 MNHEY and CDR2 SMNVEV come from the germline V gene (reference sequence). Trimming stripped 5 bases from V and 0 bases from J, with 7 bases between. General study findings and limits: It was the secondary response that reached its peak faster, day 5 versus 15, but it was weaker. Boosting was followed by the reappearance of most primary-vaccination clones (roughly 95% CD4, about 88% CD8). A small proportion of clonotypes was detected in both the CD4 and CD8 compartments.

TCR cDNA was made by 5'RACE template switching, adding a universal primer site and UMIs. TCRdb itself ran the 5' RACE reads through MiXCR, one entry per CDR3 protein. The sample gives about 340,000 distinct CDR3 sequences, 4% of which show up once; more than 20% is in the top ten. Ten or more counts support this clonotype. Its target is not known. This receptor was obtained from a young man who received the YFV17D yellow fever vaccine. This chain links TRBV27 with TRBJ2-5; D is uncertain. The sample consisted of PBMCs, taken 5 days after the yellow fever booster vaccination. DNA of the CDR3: TGTGCCAGCAGTCTTGGACACCAAGAGACCCAGTACTTC. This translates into CASSLGHQETQYF.